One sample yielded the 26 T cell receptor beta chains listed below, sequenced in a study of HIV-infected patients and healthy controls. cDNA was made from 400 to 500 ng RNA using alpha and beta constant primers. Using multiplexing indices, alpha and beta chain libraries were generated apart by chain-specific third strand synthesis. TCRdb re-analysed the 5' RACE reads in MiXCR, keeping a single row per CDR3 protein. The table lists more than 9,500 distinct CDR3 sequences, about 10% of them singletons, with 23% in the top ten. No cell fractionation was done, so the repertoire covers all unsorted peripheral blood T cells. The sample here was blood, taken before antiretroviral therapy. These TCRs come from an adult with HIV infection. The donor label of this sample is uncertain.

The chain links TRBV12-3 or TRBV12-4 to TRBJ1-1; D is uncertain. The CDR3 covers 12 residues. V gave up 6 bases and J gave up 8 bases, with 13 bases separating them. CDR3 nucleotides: TGTGCCAGCAGAACTGGGAGGGCGGAAGCTTTCTTT. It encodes CASRTGRAEAFF.

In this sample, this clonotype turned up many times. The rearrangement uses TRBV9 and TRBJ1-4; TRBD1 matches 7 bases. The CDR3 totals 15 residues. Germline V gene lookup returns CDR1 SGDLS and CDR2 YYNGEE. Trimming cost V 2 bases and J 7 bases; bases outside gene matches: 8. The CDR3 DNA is TGTGCCAGCAGCGTCACAGGGGAGAGAGGTGAAAAACTGTTTTTT. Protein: CASSVTGERGEKLFF.

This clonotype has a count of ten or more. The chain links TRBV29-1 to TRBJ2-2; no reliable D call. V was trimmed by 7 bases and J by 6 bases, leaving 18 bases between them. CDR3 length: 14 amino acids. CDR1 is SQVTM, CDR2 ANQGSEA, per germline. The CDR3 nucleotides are TGCAGCGCCTATTTTAGCCAACCGTCCGGGGAGCTGTTTTTT. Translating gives CSAYFSQPSGELFF.

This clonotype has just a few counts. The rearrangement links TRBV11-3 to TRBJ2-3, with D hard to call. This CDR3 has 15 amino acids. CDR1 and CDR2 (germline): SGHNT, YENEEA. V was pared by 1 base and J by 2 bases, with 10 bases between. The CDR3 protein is CASSLGLLVTDTQYF. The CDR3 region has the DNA TGTGCCAGCAGCTTAGGCCTCCTGGTCACAGATACGCAGTATTTT.

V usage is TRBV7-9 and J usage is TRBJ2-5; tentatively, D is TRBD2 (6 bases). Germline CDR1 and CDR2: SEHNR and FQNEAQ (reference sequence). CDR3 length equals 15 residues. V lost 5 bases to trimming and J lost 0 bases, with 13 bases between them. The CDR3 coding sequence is TGTGCCAGCAGCCTCGGGACTGTCAACCAAGAGACCCAGTACTTC. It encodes CASSLGTVNQETQYF.

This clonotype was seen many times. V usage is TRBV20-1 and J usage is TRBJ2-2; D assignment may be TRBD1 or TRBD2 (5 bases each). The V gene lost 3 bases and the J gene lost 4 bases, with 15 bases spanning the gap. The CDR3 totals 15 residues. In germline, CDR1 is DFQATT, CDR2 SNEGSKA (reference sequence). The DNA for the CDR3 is TGCAGTGCTAGGACCCTTGGGGGTGTCACCGGGGAGCTGTTTTTT. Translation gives CSARTLGGVTGELFF.

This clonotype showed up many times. Here the CDR3 DNA reads TGTGCCAGCAGCTTCCGGGGACTAGCGGGTGAACCTAGCTCCTACAATGAGCAGTTCTTC. This codes for CASSFRGLAGEPSSYNEQFF. V is TRBV11-3 and J is TRBJ2-1; TRBD2 aligns across 12 bases. The CDR3 runs to 20 residues. V was pared by 3 bases and J by 0 bases, with 12 bases of the junction left unmatched. Germline lookup yields CDR1 SGHNT and CDR2 YENEEA.

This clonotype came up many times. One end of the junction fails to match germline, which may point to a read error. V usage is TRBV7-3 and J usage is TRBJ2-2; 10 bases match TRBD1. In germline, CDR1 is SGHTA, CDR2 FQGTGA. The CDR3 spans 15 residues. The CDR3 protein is CASSLTGQGTGELFF. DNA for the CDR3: TGTGCCAGCAGCCTAACGGGACAGGGGACCGGGGAGCTGTTTTTT.

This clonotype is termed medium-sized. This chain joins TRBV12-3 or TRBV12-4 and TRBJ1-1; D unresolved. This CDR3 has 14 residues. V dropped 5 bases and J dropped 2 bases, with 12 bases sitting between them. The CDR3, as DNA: TGTGCCAGCAGTCTCCAGGCGGGTAACACTGAAGCTTTCTTT. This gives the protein CASSLQAGNTEAFF.

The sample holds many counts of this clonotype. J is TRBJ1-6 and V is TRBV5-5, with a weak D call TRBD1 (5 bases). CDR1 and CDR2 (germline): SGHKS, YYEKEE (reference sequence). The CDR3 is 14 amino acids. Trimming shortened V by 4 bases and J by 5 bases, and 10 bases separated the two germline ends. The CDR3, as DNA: TGTGCCAGCAGCCATACAGGACATAATTCACCCCTCCACTTT. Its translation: CASSHTGHNSPLHF.

This CDR3 reads CASSLPGWDGYTF. The DNA of the CDR3 is TGTGCCAGCAGTTTACCAGGGTGGGATGGCTACACCTTC. The V call is TRBV28, the J call TRBJ1-2; D is perhaps TRBD1 (5 bases). This CDR3 contains 13 residues. V lost 2 bases to trimming and J lost 6 bases, with 10 bases between them. The germline V gene encodes CDR1 MDHEN and CDR2 SYDVKM.

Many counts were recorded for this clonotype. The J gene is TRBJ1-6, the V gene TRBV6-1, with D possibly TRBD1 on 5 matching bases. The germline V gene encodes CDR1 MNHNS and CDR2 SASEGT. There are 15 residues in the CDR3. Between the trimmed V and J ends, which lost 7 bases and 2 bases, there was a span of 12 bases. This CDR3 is CASTLEGTYNSPLHF. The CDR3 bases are TGTGCCAGCACGCTGGAGGGGACCTATAATTCACCCCTCCACTTT.

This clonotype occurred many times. The CDR3 sequence: CASSITGLPSGANVLTF. The CDR3 DNA follows: TGTGCCAGTAGTATAACGGGACTCCCCTCTGGGGCCAACGTCCTGACTTTC. The rearrangement joins TRBV19 to TRBJ2-6; D may be TRBD2 (6 bases). Germline CDR1 and CDR2: LNHDA and SQIVND (reference sequence). V was trimmed by 2 bases and J by 0 bases, leaving 11 bases between them. The length of the CDR3 is 17 residues.

The CDR3 nucleotides read TGTGCCAGCAGTGACATCCCGGGGCTTTCCGGGCCCACAGATACGCAGTATTTT. This gives the protein CASSDIPGLSGPTDTQYF. The chain couples TRBV6-1 to TRBJ2-3; D tentatively fits TRBD1 or TRBD2 (5 bases each). Germline V gene sequence: CDR1 MNHNS, CDR2 SASEGT. Trimming took off 3 bases at V and 2 bases at J, with 21 bases between the two ends. The CDR3 has 18 residues.

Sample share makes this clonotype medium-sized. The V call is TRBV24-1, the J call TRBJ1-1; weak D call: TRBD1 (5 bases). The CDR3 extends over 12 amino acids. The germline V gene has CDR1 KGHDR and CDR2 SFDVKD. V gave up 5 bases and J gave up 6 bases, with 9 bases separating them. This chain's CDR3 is CATSGQSAEAFF. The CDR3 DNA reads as TGTGCCACCAGTGGACAGTCCGCTGAAGCTTTCTTT.

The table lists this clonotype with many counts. CDR3 sequence: CSATGTANTGELFF. The CDR3 DNA reads TGCAGTGCTACCGGGACCGCGAACACCGGGGAGCTGTTTTTT. The rearrangement links TRBV20-1 to TRBJ2-2, with D perhaps assigned TRBD1 or TRBD2 (5 bases each). This CDR3 contains 14 residues. V was shortened by 4 bases and J by 0 bases, with 9 bases between the two germline ends. Germline CDR1 DFQATT, CDR2 SNEGSKA (reference sequence).

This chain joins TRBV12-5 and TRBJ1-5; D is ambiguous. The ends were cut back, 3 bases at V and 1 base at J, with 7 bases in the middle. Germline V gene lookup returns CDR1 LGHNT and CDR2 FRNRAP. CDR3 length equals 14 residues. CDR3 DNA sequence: TGTGCTAGTGGTTTTAGACAAAGCAATCAGCCCCAGCATTTT. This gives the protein CASGFRQSNQPQHF.

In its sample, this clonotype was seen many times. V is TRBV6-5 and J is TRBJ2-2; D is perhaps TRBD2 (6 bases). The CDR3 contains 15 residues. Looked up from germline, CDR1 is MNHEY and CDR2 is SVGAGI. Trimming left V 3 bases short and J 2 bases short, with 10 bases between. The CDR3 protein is CASSYMGLNTGELFF. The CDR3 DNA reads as TGTGCCAGCAGTTATATGGGACTCAACACCGGGGAGCTGTTTTTT.

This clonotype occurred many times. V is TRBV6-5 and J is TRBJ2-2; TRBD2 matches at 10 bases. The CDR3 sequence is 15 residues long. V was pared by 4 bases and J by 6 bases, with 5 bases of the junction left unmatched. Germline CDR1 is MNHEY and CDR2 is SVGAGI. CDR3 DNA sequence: TGTGCCAGCAGTTCGAGCGGGGGGGCACCCGGGGAGCTGTTTTTT. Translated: CASSSSGGAPGELFF.

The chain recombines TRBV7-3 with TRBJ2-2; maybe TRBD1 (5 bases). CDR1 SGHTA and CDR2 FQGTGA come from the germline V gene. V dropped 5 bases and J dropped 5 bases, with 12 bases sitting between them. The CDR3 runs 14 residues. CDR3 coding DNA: TGTGCCAGCAGCCCGGCAGGGAAAACCGGGGAGCTGTTTTTT. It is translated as CASSPAGKTGELFF.

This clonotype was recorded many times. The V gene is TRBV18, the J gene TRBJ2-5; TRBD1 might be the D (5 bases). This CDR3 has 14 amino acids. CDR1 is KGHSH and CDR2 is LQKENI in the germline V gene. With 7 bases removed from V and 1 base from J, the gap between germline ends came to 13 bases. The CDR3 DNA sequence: TGTGCCAGCTTAAGGGGCCCAACCCAAGAGACCCAGTACTTC. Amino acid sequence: CASLRGPTQETQYF.

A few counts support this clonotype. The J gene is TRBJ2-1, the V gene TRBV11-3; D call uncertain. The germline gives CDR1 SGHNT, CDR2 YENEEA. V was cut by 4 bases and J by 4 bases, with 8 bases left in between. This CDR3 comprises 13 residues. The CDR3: CASSSQIYNEQFF. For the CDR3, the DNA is TGTGCCAGCAGCTCACAGATTTACAATGAGCAGTTCTTC.

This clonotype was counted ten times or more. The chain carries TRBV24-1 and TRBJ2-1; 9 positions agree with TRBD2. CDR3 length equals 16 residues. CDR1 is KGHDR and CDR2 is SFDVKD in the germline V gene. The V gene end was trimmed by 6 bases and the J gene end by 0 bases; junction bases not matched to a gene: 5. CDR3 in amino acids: CATSLPSGDSYNEQFF. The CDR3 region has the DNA TGTGCCACCAGTCTGCCTAGCGGGGACTCCTACAATGAGCAGTTCTTC.

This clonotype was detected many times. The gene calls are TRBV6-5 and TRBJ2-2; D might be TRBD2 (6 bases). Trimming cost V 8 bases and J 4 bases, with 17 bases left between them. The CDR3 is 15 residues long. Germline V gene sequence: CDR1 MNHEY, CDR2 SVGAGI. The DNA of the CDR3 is TGTGCCAGCCGGGAGAATGGGGGAATCACCGGGGAGCTGTTTTTT. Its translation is CASRENGGITGELFF.

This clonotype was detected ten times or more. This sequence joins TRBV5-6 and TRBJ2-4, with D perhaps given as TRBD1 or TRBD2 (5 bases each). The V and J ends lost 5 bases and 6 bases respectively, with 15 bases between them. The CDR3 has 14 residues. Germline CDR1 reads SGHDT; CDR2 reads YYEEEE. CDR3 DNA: TGTGCCAGCAGGCCCTGGGGTGGGGGAAACATTCAGTACTTC. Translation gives CASRPWGGGNIQYF.

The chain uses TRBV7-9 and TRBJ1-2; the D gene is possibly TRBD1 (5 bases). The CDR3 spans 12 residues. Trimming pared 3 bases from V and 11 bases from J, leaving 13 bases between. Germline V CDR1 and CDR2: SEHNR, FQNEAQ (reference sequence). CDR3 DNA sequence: TGTGCCAGCAGCTTCGCTGGGACTCCTTACACCTTC. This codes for CASSFAGTPYTF.